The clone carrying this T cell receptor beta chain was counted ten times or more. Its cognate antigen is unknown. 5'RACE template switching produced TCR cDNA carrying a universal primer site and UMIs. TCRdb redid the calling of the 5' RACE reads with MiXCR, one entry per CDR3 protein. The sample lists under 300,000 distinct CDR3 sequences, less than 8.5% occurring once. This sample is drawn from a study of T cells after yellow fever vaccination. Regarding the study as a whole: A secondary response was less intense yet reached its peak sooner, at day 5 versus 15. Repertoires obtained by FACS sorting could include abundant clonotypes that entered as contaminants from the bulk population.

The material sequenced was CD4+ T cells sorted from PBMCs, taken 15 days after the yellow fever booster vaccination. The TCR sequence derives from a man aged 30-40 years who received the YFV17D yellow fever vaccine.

The CDR3 region is CSAPPRGLAYEQFF. Written as DNA, the CDR3 is TGCAGTGCTCCTCCCCGGGGGCTAGCCTATGAGCAGTTCTTC. The V and J genes are TRBV20-1 and TRBJ2-1, with D perhaps given as TRBD1 or TRBD2 (6 bases each). Germline CDR1 and CDR2: DFQATT and SNEGSKA (reference sequence). Trimming removed 5 bases from V and 8 bases from J, with 19 bases in between. The CDR3 covers 14 residues.